This passage covers 8 T cell receptor beta chains from one sample sequenced in a study of blood T cell repertoires in COVID-19. Clones were read by immunoSEQ multiplex PCR, and TCRdb kept only the in-frame ones, dropping some. This table holds over 130,000 clones, approximately 86% found once. Sequenced: peripheral blood. These receptors were obtained from a human donor in a cohort sampled during active COVID-19.

This clone has a single count. This sequence joins TRBV15 and TRBJ2-2, with 9 bases that match TRBD2. V lost 8 bases to trimming and J lost 4 bases; unmatched junction nucleotides: 8. Germline V lookup: CDR1 LNHNV, CDR2 YYDKDF (reference sequence). The CDR3 is made up of 15 amino acids. CDR3 nucleotide sequence: TGTGCCACCCGGCCCGCGGGGGGGCGCACCGGGGAGCTGTTTTTT. Its protein is CATRPAGGRTGELFF.

V is TRBV7-6 and J is TRBJ2-5; 10 positions agree with TRBD1. This CDR3 has 16 residues. The germline V gene encodes CDR1 SGHVS and CDR2 FNYEAQ. J gave up 7 bases and V 5 bases, and 13 bases lay outside the gene matches. The CDR3 sequence is CASSPYLGQGGGTQYF. As DNA, the CDR3 is TGTGCCAGCAGCCCATACCTCGGACAGGGGGGTGGGACCCAGTACTTC.

The chain joins TRBV27 to TRBJ1-1; D might be TRBD1 (5 bases). V was cut by 2 bases and J by 6 bases, with 10 bases left in between. This CDR3 spans 13 amino acids. Germline V gene data show CDR1 as MNHEY and CDR2 as SMNVEV (reference sequence). The CDR3 here is CASSLGAASEAFF. In DNA form, the CDR3 reads TGTGCCAGCAGTTTAGGGGCGGCTTCTGAAGCTTTCTTT.

This clone was detected a few times. This chain joins TRBV6-1 and TRBJ2-7, with 10 positions matching TRBD2. J was trimmed by 5 bases and V by 1 base; bases with no gene match: 8. The CDR3 loop spans 16 amino acids. Germline V gene sequence: CDR1 MNHNS, CDR2 SASEGT. The CDR3: CASSEVEAGGPNEQYF. CDR3 in DNA: TGTGCCAGCAGTGAAGTTGAAGCGGGGGGGCCAAACGAGCAGTACTTC.

V gene TRBV28 combines with J gene TRBJ2-7, with TRBD2 identical over 10 bases. Trimming took 2 bases from V and 4 from J; bases not matched to a gene: 8. The CDR3 totals 16 residues. Germline values: CDR1 MDHEN, CDR2 SYDVKM. DNA of the CDR3: TGTGCCAGCAGTTTACCGAGGACTAGCGGAGATTACGAGCAGTACTTC. Amino acid sequence: CASSLPRTSGDYEQYF. Filled out from reference TRBV28 and TRBJ2-7, the complete variable domain reads DVKVTQSSRYLVKRTGEKVFLECVQDMDHENMFWYRQDPGLGLRLIYFSYDVKMKEKGDIPEGYSVSREKKERFSLILESASTNQTSMYLCASSLPRTSGDYEQYFGPGTRLTVT.

The gene calls are TRBV6-8 and TRBJ2-1; 12 bases line up with TRBD2. The CDR3 length is 16 residues. V shed 6 bases and J 4 bases; nucleotides not matched to a gene: 7. CDR1 is MNHGY, CDR2 SAAAGT, per germline. The CDR3 sequence: CASRAGLAGSYNEQFF. The CDR3 nucleotides read TGTGCCAGCAGGGCGGGACTAGCGGGTTCTTACAATGAGCAGTTCTTC.

J is TRBJ2-3 and V is TRBV7-3; 9 bases are shared with TRBD2. V gave up 5 bases and J gave up 12 bases; unmatched junction bases: 12. Germline V CDR1 and CDR2: SGHTA, FQGTGA. The CDR3 loop spans 14 amino acids. The CDR3 region has the DNA TGTGCCAGCAGCCCAACGGGCGCGGGGGGGCCTCAGTATTTT. As protein: CASSPTGAGGPQYF.

The chain has TRBV25-1 and TRBJ2-4, with D perhaps matching TRBD1 (6 bases). CDR3 length equals 14 residues. V was clipped by 4 bases and J by 6 bases, with 13 bases between them. CDR1 and CDR2 from the germline V gene are MGHDK and SYGVNS. DNA for the CDR3: TGTGCCAGCAGTGGCCCAGGGGAAGTAAACATTCAGTACTTC. Translated, it gives CASSGPGEVNIQYF.